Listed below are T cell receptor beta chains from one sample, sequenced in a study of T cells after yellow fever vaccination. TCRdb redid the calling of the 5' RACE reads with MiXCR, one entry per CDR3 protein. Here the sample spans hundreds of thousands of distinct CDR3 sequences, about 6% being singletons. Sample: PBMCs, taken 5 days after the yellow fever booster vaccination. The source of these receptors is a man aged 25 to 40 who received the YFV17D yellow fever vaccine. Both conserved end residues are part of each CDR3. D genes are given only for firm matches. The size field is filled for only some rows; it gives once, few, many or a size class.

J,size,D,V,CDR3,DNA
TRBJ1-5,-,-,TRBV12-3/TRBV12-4,CASSIARRRAQPQHF,TGTGCCAGCAGCATAGCCCGCCGTAGGGCCCAGCCCCAGCATTTT
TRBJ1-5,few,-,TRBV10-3,CAIRKSIDQPQHF,TGTGCCATCAGGAAATCCATTGATCAGCCCCAGCATTTT
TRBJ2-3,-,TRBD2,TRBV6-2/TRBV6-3,CASSYGGLAIDTQYF,TGTGCCAGCAGTTACGGGGGACTAGCCATCGATACGCAGTATTTT
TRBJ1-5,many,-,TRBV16,CASSQSKSEGLYGGNQPQHF,TGTGCCAGCAGCCAATCTAAATCTGAGGGACTTTACGGGGGCAATCAGCCCCAGCATTTT
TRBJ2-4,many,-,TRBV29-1,CSVSGLAKNIQYF,TGCAGCGTTTCCGGGTTAGCCAAAAACATTCAGTACTTC
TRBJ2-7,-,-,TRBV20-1,CSAREEQTYEQYF,TGCAGTGCTAGAGAGGAGCAAACCTACGAGCAGTACTTC
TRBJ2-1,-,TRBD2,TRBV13,CASSSPRGVLYNEQFF,TGTGCCAGCAGCTCGCCCCGGGGGGTCCTATACAATGAGCAGTTCTTC
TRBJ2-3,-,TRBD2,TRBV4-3,CASSLSGTSGRTDTQYF,TGCGCCAGCAGCCTCTCCGGGACTAGCGGACGCACAGATACGCAGTATTTT
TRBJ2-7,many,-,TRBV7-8,CASSLVGLTYEQYF,TGTGCCAGCAGCTTAGTGGGCCTTACCTACGAGCAGTACTTC
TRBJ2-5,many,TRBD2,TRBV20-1,CSALLAGRETQYF,TGCAGTGCTCTACTAGCGGGGCGAGAGACCCAGTACTTC
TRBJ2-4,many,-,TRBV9,CASSVVEGGKNIQYF,TGTGCCAGCAGCGTAGTAGAAGGGGGCAAAAACATTCAGTACTTC
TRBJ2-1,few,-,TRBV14,CASSQSTGAQFF,TGTGCCAGCAGCCAATCTACTGGCGCTCAGTTCTTC
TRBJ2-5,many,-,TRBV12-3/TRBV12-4,CASSLVGGAETQYF,TGTGCCAGCAGTTTAGTGGGGGGCGCAGAGACCCAGTACTTC
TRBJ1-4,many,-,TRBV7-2,CASSLAGLNEKLFF,TGTGCCAGCAGCTTAGCTGGTCTTAATGAAAAACTGTTTTTT
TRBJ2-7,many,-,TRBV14,CASSQELGGYEQYF,TGTGCCAGCAGCCAAGAATTAGGAGGATACGAGCAGTACTTC